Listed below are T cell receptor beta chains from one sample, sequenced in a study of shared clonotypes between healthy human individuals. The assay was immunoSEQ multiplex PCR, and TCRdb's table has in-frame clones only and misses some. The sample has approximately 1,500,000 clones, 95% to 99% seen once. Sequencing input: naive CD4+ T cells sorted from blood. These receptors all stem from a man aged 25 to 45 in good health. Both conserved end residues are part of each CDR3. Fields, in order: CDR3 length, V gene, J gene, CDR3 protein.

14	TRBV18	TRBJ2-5	CASSPPAGGETQYF
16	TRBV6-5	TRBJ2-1	CASSSGVAGIYNEQFF
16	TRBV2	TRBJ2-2	CASKVNTGSNTGELFF
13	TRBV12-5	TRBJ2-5	CASGSVEQETQYF
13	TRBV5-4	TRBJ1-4	CASSLLGESRLFF
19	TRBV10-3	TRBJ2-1	CAISESISGQGSSYNEQFF
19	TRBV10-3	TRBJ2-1	CAISDPGLAERGSYNEQFF
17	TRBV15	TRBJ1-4	CATSRGPGPTTNEKLFF
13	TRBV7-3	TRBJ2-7	CASSPGGPYEQYF
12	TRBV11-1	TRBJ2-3	CASSLGPDTQYF
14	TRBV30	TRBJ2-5	CAWETAWERETQYF
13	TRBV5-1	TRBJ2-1	CASSISSYNEQFF
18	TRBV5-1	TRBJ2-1	CASSARQGAYTSPREQFF
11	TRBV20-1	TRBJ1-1	CSARTGTEAFF
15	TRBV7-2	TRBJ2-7	CASSIDRGRIYEQYF
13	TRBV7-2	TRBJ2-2	CASSLGVSGELFF
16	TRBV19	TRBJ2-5	CASSIPLAGGVETQYF
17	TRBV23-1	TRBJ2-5	CASSQSRRGLYQETQYF